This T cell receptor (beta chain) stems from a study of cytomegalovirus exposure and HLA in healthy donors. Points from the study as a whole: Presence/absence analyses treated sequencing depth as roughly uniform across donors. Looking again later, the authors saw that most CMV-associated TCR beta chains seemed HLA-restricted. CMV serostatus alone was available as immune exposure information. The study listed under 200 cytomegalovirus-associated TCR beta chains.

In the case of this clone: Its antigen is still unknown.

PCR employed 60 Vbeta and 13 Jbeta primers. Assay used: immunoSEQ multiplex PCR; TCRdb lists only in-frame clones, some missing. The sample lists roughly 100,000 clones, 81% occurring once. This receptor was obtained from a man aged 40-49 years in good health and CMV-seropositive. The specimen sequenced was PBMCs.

The CDR3 sequence: CASSSPGQALDEQYF. The CDR3 DNA is TGTGCCAGCAGTTCCCCGGGACAAGCTTTGGACGAGCAGTACTTC. The genes are TRBV28 and TRBJ2-7; possible D gene TRBD1, 6 bases. The germline V and J ends were trimmed by 4 bases and 5 bases, with 18 bases remaining between them. In germline, CDR1 is MDHEN, CDR2 SYDVKM. There are 15 residues in the CDR3.